This TCR beta chain appears in the sequencing data of a study of blood T cell repertoires in COVID-19. Across the whole study: T cells, B-cell-depleted T cells, or PBMCs supplied cDNA or gDNA.

The authors' processing: Reference gene primer amplification gave estimated nucleated cell counts. Assay: immunoSEQ multiplex PCR; the TCRdb copy retains only in-frame clones and omits some. V, J and clone size reflect that table, while D and trimming were determined from the DNA. The table lists 200,000 to 250,000 clones, about four fifths of them singletons. Per the germline V gene, CDR1 is SGHAT and CDR2 is FQNNGV. The length of the CDR3 is 13 residues. Trimming shortened V by 7 bases and J by 14 bases, and 22 bases separated the two germline ends. The chain recombines TRBV11-2 with TRBJ2-3; D may be TRBD1 (6 bases). This TCR came from a woman aged 55-69 years who had recovered from COVID-19. The sample was PBMCs or T cells enriched from blood (not recorded which). CDR3 loop: CASTERTTGRWYF. CDR3 bases: TGTGCCAGCACGGAGAGAACGACAGGAAGGTGGTATTTT. Full variable domain (rest looked up from reference TRBV11-2 and TRBJ2-3): EAGVAQSPRYKIIEKRQSVAFWCNPISGHATLYWYQQILGQGPKLLIQFQNNGVVDDSQLPKDRFSAERLKGVDSTLKIQPAKLEDSAVYLCASTERTTGRWYFGPGTRLTVL.